The clone carrying this T cell receptor (beta chain) came up a few times. Through a sample-barcoded 5' primer and a J-beta primer mix, a second PCR was run for 7 to 11 cycles. MiXCR, run by TCRdb on the 5' RACE reads, gives a single entry per CDR3 protein. The sample has 1.8 million or so distinct CDR3 sequences, around 40% seen once. This entry belongs to a study of blood T cells in healthy people across ages. CDR3 length: 15 amino acids. The germline V gene has CDR1 MGHRA and CDR2 YSYEKL. Trimming shortened V by 1 base and J by 5 bases, and 12 bases separated the two germline ends. The source of this sequence is a human donor in good health. The sample was blood. This chain uses TRBV4-1 with TRBJ2-1, with a possible D match to TRBD2 (6 bases). CDR3 coding DNA: TGCGCCAGCAGCCAAGGTCTCCGGGAGAACAATGAGCAGTTCTTC. Its translation is CASSQGLRENNEQFF.